One T cell receptor (beta chain) is described in this entry. Its antigen specificity is not known. Per-nucleotide qualities are absent, and no much larger clonotype sits a single base away. The CDR3 regions of human TCRbeta chains were subjected to immunosequencing. As for the authors' bioinformatics: TCRs in the repertoires were matched against a reference library of SARS-CoV-2-specific TCRs that had been generated with the MIRA antigen-specificity platform. Breadth was defined as the fraction of unique TCRs that were SARS-CoV-2-associated. Depth was defined as the fraction of total T cells that were SARS-CoV-2-associated. Using the MIRA data, each spike-specific TCR was mapped to the spike region that the TCR reacts to and placed in a CD4 or CD8 class. Log10-transformed breadth and depth values were compared by one-way ANOVA with Sidak's multiple comparisons tests. What TCRdb holds here is the immuneACCESS table cut down to in-frame rearrangements. Part of the clones is not present; checked against another copy, under half of the missing clones reflect an unresolved V gene, and the others are unexplained. D and trimming come from the DNA, and the V and J calls and clone size come from that table. The sample table holds 75,000 to 90,000 clones, of which 89% were seen once. Over 2% of the sample goes to the ten largest clones.

Per the publication, the time point label means: baseline before first vaccination. Vaccinee samples were obtained from the UK trials COV001 and COV002, which included a single-blind randomized controlled phase 2/3 trial of AZD1222 (ChAdOx1 nCoV-19) in healthy adults. Trial participant PBMC samples were collected at day 0 and day 28 after the second dose for TCRbeta chain sequencing. The data are from a study of T cell responses to AZD1222 COVID-19 vaccine (dated by TCRdb to 2020 to 2023). In the study overall: AZD1222 recipients given second doses at about 4 weeks or at about 12 weeks were pooled, since spike-specific TCR depth and breadth were not found to differ between the two schedules. TCR sequencing covered 230 to 250 trial participants: 200 to 210 given two doses of AZD1222 and about 26 given two doses of MenACWY control vaccine. Trial participants were enrolled into age subgroups of 18-55, 56-69 and 70-plus years, which contained roughly 140, 27 and 60 TCR-sequenced participants, respectively.

Per the germline V gene (reference sequence), DFQATT is the CDR1 and SNEGSKA is the CDR2. From cysteine to phenylalanine, the CDR3 is 11 amino acids long. Only the CDR3 DNA stays, 33 bases, in frame from base 1. V is cut by 0 bases and J by 7 bases, and the space between the germline ends is 6 bases. On the study overall, not on this receptor specifically: Because no day 14 peak-response samples were available, the repertoires could be characterized only after the peak T cell response. Participants were mostly white British and included more females than males, and it was suggested by the authors that clonal diversity may have been underestimated. Only a handful of AZD1222 recipients were SARS-CoV-2 seropositive at baseline, limiting conclusions about previously exposed vaccinees. The whole spike protein was spanned by vaccine-associated CD4 TCRs, and dominant responses were seen in regions 160-218 and 743-854. After two AZD1222 doses, spike-specific TCR breadth and depth were significantly higher than at day 0 and than in MenACWY recipients. The 56-69-year group was small, and its depth increase did not reach significance, likely because of low power. Reportedly, close to half of the unique spike-specific TCRs recognized epitopes lying outside the regions that are mutated in the B.1.351 and B.1.1.7 variants.

The TCR originated in an adult in good health. This receptor chain uses TRBV20-1 and TRBJ1-1; the D gene cannot be resolved reliably. The source material was peripheral blood, sampled on day 0 of AZD1222 vaccination. The DNA is as follows: TGCAGTGCTAGAGAGGATTTTGAAGCTTTCTTT. This encodes CSAREDFEAFF.